The sequence of this T cell receptor beta chain was determined in a study of glioma-infiltrating T cells after dendritic cell vaccination. Study at large: Treatment, given 2003 to 2012, was autologous tumor lysate-pulsed dendritic cell vaccination. Study-wide points: Higher pretreatment TIL content predicted longer progression-free time and survival.

As regards this clone: Its cognate antigen is unknown.

From germline, CDR1 is KGHSH and CDR2 LQKENI. CDR3 length: 13 residues. The V end lost 2 bases, the J end lost 3 bases, and 5 bases lay between the germline ends. Profiling relied on immunoSEQ multiplex PCR, and the TCRdb table lists in-frame clones only, not all of them. The data contain 85,000 to 100,000 clones, less than 85% of them singletons. Time point specified: after dendritic cell vaccination, including at tumor progression/relapse. Only patients with spare fresh-frozen tumor and over two years of follow-up were included. Isocitrate dehydrogenase mutation was absent in all glioblastoma patients.

This TCR was recovered from a human donor with glioblastoma. The material sequenced was blood, taken after dendritic cell vaccination. The rearrangement uses TRBV18 and TRBJ1-3, with D unclear. CDR3 DNA sequence: TGTGCCAGCTCACCAGCAGGTGGAAACACCATATATTTT. Its protein is CASSPAGGNTIYF.